The clone carrying this TCR beta chain came up once. Looked up from germline, CDR1 is SGHNT and CDR2 is YYREEE (reference sequence). The CDR3 length is 13 residues. Trimming shortened V by 4 bases and J by 2 bases, and 9 bases separated the two germline ends. PCR amplification relied on 60 Vbeta primers (plus 13 Jbeta primers). Only in-frame clones appear in the TCRdb table, and some are missing; sequencing was by immunoSEQ multiplex PCR. The sample has 130,000 or so clones, approximately 70% seen once. The data stem from a study of cytomegalovirus exposure and HLA in healthy donors. The sequence derives from a woman aged 55-69 years in good health and CMV-seronegative. V and J are TRBV5-4 and TRBJ1-2; tentatively, D is TRBD1 (6 bases). Sequences were obtained from PBMCs. CDR3 in amino acids: CASSPTGNYGYTF. CDR3 coding DNA: TGTGCCAGCAGCCCCACAGGGAACTATGGCTACACCTTC. Supplemented by reference TRBV5-4 and TRBJ1-2, the full variable domain reads ETGVTQSPTHLIKTRGQQVTLRCSSQSGHNTVSWYQQALGQGPQFIFQYYREEENGRGNFPPRFSGLQFPNYSSELNVNALELDDSALYLCASSPTGNYGYTFGSGTRLTVV.